These 11 T cell receptor beta chains originate from one sample sequenced in a study of molecular identifiers for immune sequencing clone quantification. MiXCR, applied by TCRdb to the PCR reads, yields one record per CDR3 protein. This sample has approximately 550,000 distinct CDR3 sequences; roughly 24% occur once, and the top ten carry roughly 0.79%. Sequenced sample: naive CD8+ T cells from blood, with Jurkat cell RNA spiked in. Documented subset: FACS-sorted CD8+CD4-CCR7+CD45RA+ naive T cells. Receptor source: a human donor in good health. Some libraries in this study had Jurkat cell RNA spiked in.

The chain combines TRBV12-5 with TRBJ2-1; maybe TRBD1 (5 bases). The CDR3 spans 15 residues. Trimming removed 4 bases from V and 6 bases from J, with 16 bases in between. From germline, CDR1 is LGHNT and CDR2 FRNRAP. The CDR3 reads CASGSPVDRTNEQFF. The DNA of the CDR3 is TGTGCTAGTGGTTCCCCCGTAGACAGAACCAATGAGCAGTTCTTC.

This clonotype showed up just once. A much larger clonotype is one base distant, so this may be a read error. The chain links TRBV6-1 to TRBJ2-3; perhaps D is TRBD1 or TRBD2 (5 bases each). Germline values: CDR1 MNHNS, CDR2 SASEGT. CDR3 size: 14 residues. V shed 5 bases and J shed 4 bases, with 13 bases lying between them. In nucleotides, the CDR3 is TGTGCCAGCAGTTGGCTGGGGGTGGCAGATACGCAGTATTTT. It is translated as CASSWLGVADTQYF.

Points on this clonotype: A much larger clone is a single base away; this may be a read error. V is TRBV7-6 and J is TRBJ2-3; 9 nucleotides line up with TRBD2. The CDR3 runs to 14 residues. V dropped 4 bases and J dropped 4; count of bases not matched to a gene: 3. The germline V gene has CDR1 SGHVS and CDR2 FNYEAQ. The CDR3, as DNA: TGTGCCAGCAGCTCTAGCGGGGCGCCAGATACGCAGTATTTT. This gives the protein CASSSSGAPDTQYF.

As for this clonotype: This could be a read error, since a much larger clone is one nucleotide away. V and J are TRBV2 and TRBJ1-1, with D possibly being TRBD1 (5 bases). The CDR3 is made up of 14 amino acids. From germline, CDR1 is SNHLY and CDR2 FYNNEI. The CDR3 sequence is CASIGGRLNTGAFF. As DNA, the CDR3 is TGTGCCAGCATTGGGGGTAGACTGAACACTGGAGCTTTCTTT.

For this clonotype: With a much larger clone just one base away, this may be a read error. The chain employs TRBV28 and TRBJ2-5, with 7 bases that match TRBD2. There are 17 residues in the CDR3. Germline values: CDR1 MDHEN, CDR2 SYDVKM. The CDR3 sequence: CASGFPLGGGPQETQYF. CDR3 DNA: TGTGCCAGCGGTTTCCCCCTTGGGGGAGGGCCTCAAGAGACCCAGTACTTC.

This clonotype was detected only a few times. The chain is built from TRBV6-5 and TRBJ1-6, with D perhaps TRBD1 (6 bases). There are 16 residues in the CDR3. The V and J ends lost 2 bases and 9 bases respectively, with 17 bases between them. Germline-derived CDR1 and CDR2 are MNHEY and SVGAGI. The chain's CDR3 is CASSYGGEGGGSPLHF. The CDR3 DNA is TGTGCCAGCAGTTACGGGGGTGAAGGGGGGGGTTCACCCCTCCACTTT.

The chain recombines TRBV19 with TRBJ1-5; D is undetermined. Germline lookup yields CDR1 LNHDA and CDR2 SQIVND (reference sequence). Trimming cost V 10 bases and J 4 bases, with 14 bases left between them. This CDR3 has 13 amino acids. The CDR3 DNA reads as TGTGCCACCATGGCCGGGTATAATCAGCCCCAGCATTTT. Amino acid sequence: CATMAGYNQPQHF.

In this sample, this clonotype turned up a few times. The rearrangement uses TRBV20-1 and TRBJ2-7, with 8 positions matching TRBD1. Germline values: CDR1 DFQATT, CDR2 SNEGSKA (reference sequence). V was clipped by 3 bases and J by 3 bases; unmatched bases: 4. The CDR3 covers 13 residues. The CDR3: CSARTGDHYEQYF. The CDR3 nucleotides are TGCAGTGCTAGGACAGGGGACCACTACGAGCAGTACTTC.

Worth noting for this clonotype: Just one base apart from a much larger clone, this may be a read error. V gene TRBV27 combines with J gene TRBJ1-2, with D unclear. V was shortened by 5 bases and J by 4 bases, with 11 bases between the two germline ends. The germline V gene encodes CDR1 MNHEY and CDR2 SMNVEV (reference sequence). The CDR3 runs 13 residues. CDR3: CASSPSQLYGYTF. The DNA of the CDR3 is TGTGCCAGCAGTCCCTCACAGCTCTATGGCTACACCTTC.

The sample holds many counts of this clonotype. The V gene is TRBV9, the J gene TRBJ2-7; TRBD2 might be the D (5 bases). This CDR3 contains 13 residues. CDR1 and CDR2 from the germline V gene are SGDLS and YYNGEE. Trimming pared 0 bases from V and 4 bases from J, leaving 8 bases between. CDR3 sequence (DNA): TGTGCCAGCAGCGTAGTCGGCGGGTACGAGCAGTACTTC. Translation gives CASSVVGGYEQYF.

This clonotype was counted between two and nine times. J is TRBJ1-6 and V is TRBV30, with D possibly TRBD1 on 5 matching bases. CDR3 size: 13 residues. Germline CDR1 and CDR2: GTSNPN and SVGIG (reference sequence). V was clipped by 4 bases and J by 9 bases, with 13 bases between them. The CDR3 sequence is CAWTGTGGSPLHF. The CDR3 DNA reads as TGTGCCTGGACAGGGACCGGGGGTTCACCCCTCCACTTT.